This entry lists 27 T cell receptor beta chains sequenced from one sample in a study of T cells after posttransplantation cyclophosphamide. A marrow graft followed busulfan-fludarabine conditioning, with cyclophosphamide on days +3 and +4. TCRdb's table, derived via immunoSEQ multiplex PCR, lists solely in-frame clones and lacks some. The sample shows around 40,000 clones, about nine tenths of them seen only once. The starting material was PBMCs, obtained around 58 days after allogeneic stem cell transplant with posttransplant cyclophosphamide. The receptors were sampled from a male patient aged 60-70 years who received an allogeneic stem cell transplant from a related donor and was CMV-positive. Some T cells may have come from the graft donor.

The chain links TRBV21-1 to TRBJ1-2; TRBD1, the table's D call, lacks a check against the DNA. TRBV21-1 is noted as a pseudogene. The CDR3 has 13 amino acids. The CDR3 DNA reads TGTGCCAGCATAGTACAGGGGAAGGATGGCTACACCTTC. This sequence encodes CASIVQGKDGYTF.

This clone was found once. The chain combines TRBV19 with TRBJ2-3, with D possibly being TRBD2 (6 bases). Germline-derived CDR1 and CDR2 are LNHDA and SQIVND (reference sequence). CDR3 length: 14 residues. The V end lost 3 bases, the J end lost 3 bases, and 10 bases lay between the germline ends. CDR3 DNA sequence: TGTGCCAGTAGTATCGGCGGGATTACAGATACGCAGTATTTT. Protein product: CASSIGGITDTQYF.

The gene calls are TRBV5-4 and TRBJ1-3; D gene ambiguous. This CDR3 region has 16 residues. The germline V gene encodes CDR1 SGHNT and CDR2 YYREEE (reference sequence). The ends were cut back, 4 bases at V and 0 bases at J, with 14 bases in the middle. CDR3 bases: TGTGCCAGCAGCCCCCCCGGGTCTTCCTCTGGAAACACCATATATTTT. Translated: CASSPPGSSSGNTIYF.

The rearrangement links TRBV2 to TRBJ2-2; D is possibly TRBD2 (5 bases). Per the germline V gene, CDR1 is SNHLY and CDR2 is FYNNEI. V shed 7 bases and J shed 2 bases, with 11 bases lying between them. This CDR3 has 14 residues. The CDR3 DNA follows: TGTGCCAGCAAGCGGTCAGAAAACACCGGGGAGCTGTTTTTT. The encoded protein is CASKRSENTGELFF.

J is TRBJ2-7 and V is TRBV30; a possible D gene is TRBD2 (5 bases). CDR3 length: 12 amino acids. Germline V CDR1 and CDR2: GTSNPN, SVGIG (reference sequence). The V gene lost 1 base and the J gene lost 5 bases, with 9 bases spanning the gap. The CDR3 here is CAWSGTGHEQYF. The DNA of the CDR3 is TGTGCCTGGAGTGGGACTGGGCACGAGCAGTACTTC.

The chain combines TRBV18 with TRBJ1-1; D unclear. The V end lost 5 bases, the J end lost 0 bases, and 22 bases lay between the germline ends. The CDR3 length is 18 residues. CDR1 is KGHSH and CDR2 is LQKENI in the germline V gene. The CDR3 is CASSTTQSGGLMNTEAFF. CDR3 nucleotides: TGTGCCAGCTCAACCACTCAGTCCGGCGGACTCATGAACACTGAAGCTTTCTTT.

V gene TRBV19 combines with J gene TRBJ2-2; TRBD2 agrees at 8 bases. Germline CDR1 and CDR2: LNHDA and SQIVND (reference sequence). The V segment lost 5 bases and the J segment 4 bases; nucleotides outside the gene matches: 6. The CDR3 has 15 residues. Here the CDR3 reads CASSSRGAPTGELFF. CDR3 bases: TGTGCCAGTAGTTCGCGGGGGGCTCCCACCGGGGAGCTGTTTTTT. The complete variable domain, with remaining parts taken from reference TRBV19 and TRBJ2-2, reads DGGITQSPKYLFRKEGQNVTLSCEQNLNHDAMYWYRQDPGQGLRLIYYSQIVNDFQKGDIAEGYSVSREKKESFPLTVTSAQKNPTAFYLCASSSRGAPTGELFFGEGSRLTVL.

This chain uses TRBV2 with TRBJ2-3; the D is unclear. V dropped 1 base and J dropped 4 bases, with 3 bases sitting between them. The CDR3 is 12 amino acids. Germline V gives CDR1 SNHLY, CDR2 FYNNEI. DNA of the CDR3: TGTGCCAGCAGTGAAGTCGCAGATACGCAGTATTTT. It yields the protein CASSEVADTQYF.

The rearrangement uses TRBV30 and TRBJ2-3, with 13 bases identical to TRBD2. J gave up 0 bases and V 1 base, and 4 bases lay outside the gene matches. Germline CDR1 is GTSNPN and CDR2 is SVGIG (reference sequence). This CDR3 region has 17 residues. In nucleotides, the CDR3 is TGTGCCTGGAGTGGGACTAGCGGGGGACTAAGCACAGATACGCAGTATTTT. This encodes CAWSGTSGGLSTDTQYF. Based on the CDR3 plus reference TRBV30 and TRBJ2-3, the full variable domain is SQTIHQWPATLVQPVGSPLSLECTVEGTSNPNLYWYRQAAGRGLQLLFYSVGIGQISSEVPQNLSASRPQDRQFILSSKKLLLSDSGFYLCAWSGTSGGLSTDTQYFGPGTRLTVL.

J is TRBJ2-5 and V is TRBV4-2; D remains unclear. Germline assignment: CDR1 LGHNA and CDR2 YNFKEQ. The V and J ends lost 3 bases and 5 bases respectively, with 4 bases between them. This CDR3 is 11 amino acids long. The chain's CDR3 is CASSHGETQYF. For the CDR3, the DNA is TGTGCCAGCAGCCACGGGGAGACCCAGTACTTC.

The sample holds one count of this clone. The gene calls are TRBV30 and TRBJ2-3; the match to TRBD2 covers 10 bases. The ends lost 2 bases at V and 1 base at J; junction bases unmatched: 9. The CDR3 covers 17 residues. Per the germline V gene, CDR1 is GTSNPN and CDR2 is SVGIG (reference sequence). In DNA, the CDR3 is TGTGCCTGGAGTCGGGGGCTAGCGGGGGCTCGCACAGATACGCAGTATTTT. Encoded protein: CAWSRGLAGARTDTQYF.

The CDR3 here is CASSDSIGGGRSGEQFF. The CDR3 nucleotides read TGTGCCAGCAGTGACTCGATCGGCGGGGGTCGGTCCGGTGAGCAGTTCTTC. This chain links TRBV6-4 with TRBJ2-1, with 7 positions matching TRBD2. V lost 0 bases and J lost 9; bases outside the gene matches: 14. Germline values: CDR1 MRHNA, CDR2 SNTAGT. The CDR3 totals 17 residues.

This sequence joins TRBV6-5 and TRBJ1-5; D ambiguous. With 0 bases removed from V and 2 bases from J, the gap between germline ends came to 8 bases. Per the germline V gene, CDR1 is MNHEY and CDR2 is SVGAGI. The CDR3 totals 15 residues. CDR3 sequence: CASSYSPGGNQPQHF. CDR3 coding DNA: TGTGCCAGCAGTTACTCCCCGGGTGGCAATCAGCCCCAGCATTTT.

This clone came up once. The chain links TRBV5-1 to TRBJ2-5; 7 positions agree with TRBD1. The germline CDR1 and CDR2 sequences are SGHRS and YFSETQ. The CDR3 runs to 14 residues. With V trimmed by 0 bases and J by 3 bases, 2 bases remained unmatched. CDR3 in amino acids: CASSLAGTEETQYF. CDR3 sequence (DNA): TGCGCCAGCAGCTTGGCCGGGACAGAAGAGACCCAGTACTTC.

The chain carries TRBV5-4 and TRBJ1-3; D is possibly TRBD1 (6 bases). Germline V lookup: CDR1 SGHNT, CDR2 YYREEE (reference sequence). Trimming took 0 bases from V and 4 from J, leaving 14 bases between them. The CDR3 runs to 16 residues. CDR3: CASSLAPGTRGNTIYF. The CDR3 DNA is TGTGCCAGCAGCTTGGCTCCCGGGACAAGAGGAAACACCATATATTTT.

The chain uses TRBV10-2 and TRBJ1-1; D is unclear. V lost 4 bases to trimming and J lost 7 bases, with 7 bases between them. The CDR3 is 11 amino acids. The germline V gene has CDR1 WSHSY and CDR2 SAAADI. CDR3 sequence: CASSGHLEAFF. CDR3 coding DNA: TGCGCCAGCAGTGGGCACCTTGAAGCTTTCTTT.

The CDR3, as DNA: TGCGCCAGCAGCCTCTCCCAAGGGAGGAATGAAAAACTGTTTTTT. This translates into CASSLSQGRNEKLFF. The chain links TRBV4-1 to TRBJ1-4; D not certain. V was pared by 4 bases and J by 5 bases, with 14 bases between. This CDR3 contains 15 residues. The germline V gene has CDR1 MGHRA and CDR2 YSYEKL.

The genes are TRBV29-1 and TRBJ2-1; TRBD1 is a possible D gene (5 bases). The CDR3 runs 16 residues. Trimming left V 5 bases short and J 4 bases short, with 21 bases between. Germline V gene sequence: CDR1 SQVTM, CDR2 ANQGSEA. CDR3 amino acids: CSVPKDSGNLYNEQFF. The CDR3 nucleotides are TGCAGCGTTCCCAAAGATTCAGGGAATCTATACAATGAGCAGTTCTTC.

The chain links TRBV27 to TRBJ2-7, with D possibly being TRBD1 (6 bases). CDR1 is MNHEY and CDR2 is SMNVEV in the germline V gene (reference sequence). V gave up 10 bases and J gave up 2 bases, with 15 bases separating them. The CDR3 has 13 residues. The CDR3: CATTSDSPYEQYV. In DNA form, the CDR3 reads TGTGCCACCACCTCGGACAGTCCCTACGAGCAGTACGTC.

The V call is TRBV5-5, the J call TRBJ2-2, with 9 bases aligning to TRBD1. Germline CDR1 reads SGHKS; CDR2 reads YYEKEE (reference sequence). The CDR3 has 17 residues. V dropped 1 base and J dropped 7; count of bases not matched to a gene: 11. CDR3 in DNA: TGTGCCAGCAGCTTGCGAAAGTTAGGACAGGGGCGCGGGGAGCTGTTTTTT. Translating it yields CASSLRKLGQGRGELFF.

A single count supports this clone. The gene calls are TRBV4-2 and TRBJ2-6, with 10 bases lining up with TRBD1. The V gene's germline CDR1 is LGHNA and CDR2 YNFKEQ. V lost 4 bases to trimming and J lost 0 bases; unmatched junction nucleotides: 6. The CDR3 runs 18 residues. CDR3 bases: TGTGCCAGCAGCCGCCAGGACAGGGGGAGCTCTGGGGCCAACGTCCTGACTTTC. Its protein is CASSRQDRGSSGANVLTF.

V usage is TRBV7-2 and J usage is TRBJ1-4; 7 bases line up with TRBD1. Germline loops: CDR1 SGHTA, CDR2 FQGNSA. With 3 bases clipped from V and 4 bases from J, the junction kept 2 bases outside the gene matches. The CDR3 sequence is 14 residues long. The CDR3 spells CASSLGQYNEKLFF. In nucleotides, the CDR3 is TGTGCCAGCAGCTTGGGACAGTATAATGAAAAACTGTTTTTT.

The CDR3 coding sequence is TGTGCCAGCAGTACGTACGCAGGGAACACCGGGGAGCTGTTTTTT. This translates into CASSTYAGNTGELFF. The chain has TRBV6-1 and TRBJ2-2; no clear D. This CDR3 spans 15 amino acids. The germline V and J ends were trimmed by 5 bases and 1 base, with 11 bases remaining between them. Looked up from germline, CDR1 is MNHNS and CDR2 is SASEGT.

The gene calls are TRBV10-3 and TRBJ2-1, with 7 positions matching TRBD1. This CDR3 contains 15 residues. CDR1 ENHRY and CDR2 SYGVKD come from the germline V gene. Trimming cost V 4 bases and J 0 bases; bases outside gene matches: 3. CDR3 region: CAISVGTVSYNEQFF. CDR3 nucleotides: TGTGCCATCAGTGTAGGGACAGTCTCCTACAATGAGCAGTTCTTC.

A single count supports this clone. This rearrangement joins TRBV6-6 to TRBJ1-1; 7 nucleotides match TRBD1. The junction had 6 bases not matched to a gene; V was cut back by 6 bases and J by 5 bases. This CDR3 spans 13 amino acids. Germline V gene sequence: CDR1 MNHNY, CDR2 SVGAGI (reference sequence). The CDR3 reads CASSTYRGTEAFF. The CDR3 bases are TGTGCCAGCAGCACATACAGGGGAACTGAAGCTTTCTTT.

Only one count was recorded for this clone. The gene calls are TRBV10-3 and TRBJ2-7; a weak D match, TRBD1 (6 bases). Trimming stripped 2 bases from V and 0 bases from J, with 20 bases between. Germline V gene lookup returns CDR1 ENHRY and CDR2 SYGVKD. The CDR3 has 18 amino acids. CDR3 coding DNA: TGTGCCATCAGTGAGGGGGGCAGGTCACACTTCGGCTCCTACGAGCAGTACGTC. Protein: CAISEGGRSHFGSYEQYV.

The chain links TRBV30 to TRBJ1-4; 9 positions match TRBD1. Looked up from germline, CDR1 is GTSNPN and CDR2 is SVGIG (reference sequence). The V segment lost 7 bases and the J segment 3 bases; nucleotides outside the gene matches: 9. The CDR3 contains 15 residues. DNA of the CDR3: TGTGCCTTCAGAGCACAGGGGGCTGCTAATGAAAAACTGTTTTTT. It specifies CAFRAQGAANEKLFF.